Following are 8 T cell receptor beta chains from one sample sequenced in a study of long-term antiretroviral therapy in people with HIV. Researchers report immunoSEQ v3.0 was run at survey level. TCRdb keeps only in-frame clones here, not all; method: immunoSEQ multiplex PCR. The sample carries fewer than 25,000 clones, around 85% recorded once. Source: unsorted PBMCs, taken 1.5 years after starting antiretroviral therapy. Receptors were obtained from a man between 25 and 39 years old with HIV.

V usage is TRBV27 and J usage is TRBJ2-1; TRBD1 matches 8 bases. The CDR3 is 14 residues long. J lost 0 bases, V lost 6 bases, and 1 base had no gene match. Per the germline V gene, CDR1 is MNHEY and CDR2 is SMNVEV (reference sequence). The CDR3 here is CASRQGGSYNEQFF. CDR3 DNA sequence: TGTGCCAGCAGACAGGGGGGCTCCTACAATGAGCAGTTCTTC.

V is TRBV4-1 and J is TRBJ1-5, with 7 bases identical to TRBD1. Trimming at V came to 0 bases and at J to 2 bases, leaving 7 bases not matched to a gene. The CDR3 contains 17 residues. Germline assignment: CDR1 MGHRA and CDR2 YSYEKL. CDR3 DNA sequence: TGCGCCAGCAGCCAAGACGCGGGGACAGCCGGCAATCAGCCCCAGCATTTT. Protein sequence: CASSQDAGTAGNQPQHF.

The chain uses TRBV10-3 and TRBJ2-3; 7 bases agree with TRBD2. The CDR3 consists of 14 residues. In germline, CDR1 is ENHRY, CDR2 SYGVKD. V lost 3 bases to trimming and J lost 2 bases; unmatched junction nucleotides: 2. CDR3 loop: CAISEGRATDTQYF. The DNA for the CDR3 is TGTGCCATCAGTGAAGGGAGGGCCACAGATACGCAGTATTTT.

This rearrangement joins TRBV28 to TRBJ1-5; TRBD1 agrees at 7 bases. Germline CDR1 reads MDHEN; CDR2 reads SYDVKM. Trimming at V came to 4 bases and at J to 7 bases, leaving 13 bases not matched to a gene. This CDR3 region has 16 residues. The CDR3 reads CASSWVPNRGGQPQHF. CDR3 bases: TGTGCCAGCAGTTGGGTCCCGAACAGGGGCGGCCAGCCCCAGCATTTT.

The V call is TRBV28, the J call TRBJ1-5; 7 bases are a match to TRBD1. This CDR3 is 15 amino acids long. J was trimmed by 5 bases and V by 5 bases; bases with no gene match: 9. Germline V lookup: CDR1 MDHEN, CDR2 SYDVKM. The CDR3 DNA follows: TGTGCCAGCAGTCCCACCGACAGGGCGTATCAGCCCCAGCATTTT. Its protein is CASSPTDRAYQPQHF.

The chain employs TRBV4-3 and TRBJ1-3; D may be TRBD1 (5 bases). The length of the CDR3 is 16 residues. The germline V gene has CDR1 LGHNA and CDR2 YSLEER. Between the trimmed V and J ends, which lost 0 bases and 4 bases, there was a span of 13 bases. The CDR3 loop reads CASSQDVQGGGNTIYF. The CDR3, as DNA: TGCGCCAGCAGCCAAGACGTTCAGGGTGGAGGAAACACCATATATTTT.

The CDR3 region is CASSPFGGPYNEQFF. The CDR3 nucleotides are TGTGCCAGTAGTCCCTTTGGGGGACCGTACAATGAGCAGTTCTTC. The V gene is TRBV19, the J gene TRBJ2-1; D may match TRBD1 or TRBD2 (5 bases each). This CDR3 contains 15 residues. Trimming stripped 5 bases from V and 4 bases from J, with 15 bases between. Per the germline V gene, CDR1 is LNHDA and CDR2 is SQIVND (reference sequence).

CDR3 protein: CASSLDPGMGYGYTF. The CDR3, as DNA: TGTGCCAGCAGCTTAGATCCGGGGATGGGCTATGGCTACACCTTC. This chain links TRBV7-2 with TRBJ1-2; D is uncertain. The V end lost 1 base, the J end lost 4 bases, and 13 bases lay between the germline ends. Germline V gene lookup returns CDR1 SGHTA and CDR2 FQGNSA. CDR3 length: 15 residues.